This T cell receptor (beta chain) was identified in a study of blood T cell repertoires in COVID-19. Study-wide context: PBMCs, B-cell-depleted T cells, or T cells provided the cDNA or gDNA that made up the material.

The assay was immunoSEQ multiplex PCR, and TCRdb's table has in-frame clones only and misses some. Among tens of thousands of clones, about 78% were seen once, and the ten largest hold approximately 40%. CDR1 MNHEY and CDR2 SVGEGT come from the germline V gene. The CDR3 loop spans 16 amino acids. Unmatched junction bases numbered 12, after V lost 6 bases and J lost 5 bases. The genes are TRBV6-2 or TRBV6-3 and TRBJ2-1; 8 nucleotides agree with TRBD2. This clonotype originated in an older man with acute or convalescent COVID-19. The sample was peripheral blood. CDR3 DNA sequence: TGTGCCAGCAGACCTCGGGGAGCGGGGGTAAACAATGAGCAGTTCTTC. Residues: CASRPRGAGVNNEQFF.